The clone carrying this T cell receptor beta chain was counted at least ten times. The antigen is unknown. Splitting of each subset's genomic DNA was done evenly across several immunoSEQ plates. Per the original methods: ImmunoSEQ junction-only sequences lacked quality scores, so their filtering differed. Assay used: immunoSEQ multiplex PCR; TCRdb lists only in-frame clones, some missing. The V and J calls and the clone size are those of that table, but D and trimming were determined from the DNA. The table records around 99,000 clones, 60% to 75% of them present only once. This sample was included in a study of shared clonotypes between healthy human individuals. Whole-study findings and limits: Richness estimates generally favored naive over memory subsets.

CD8 memory fractions consisted of CD45RO+ and CCR7-negative CD45RA+ TemRA cells together. The CDR3 runs to 11 residues. Germline lookup yields CDR1 MDHEN and CDR2 SYDVKM. Material: memory CD8+ T cells sorted from blood. Subset reported: CD45RO+ cells pooled with CCR7-negative TemRA cells. The sequence came from a man aged 25-45 years in good health. The chain has TRBV28 and TRBJ2-7; the D is unclear. The CDR3 DNA sequence: TGTGCGACCGCGAGCTCCTACGAGCAGTACTTC. Translating gives CATASSYEQYF.